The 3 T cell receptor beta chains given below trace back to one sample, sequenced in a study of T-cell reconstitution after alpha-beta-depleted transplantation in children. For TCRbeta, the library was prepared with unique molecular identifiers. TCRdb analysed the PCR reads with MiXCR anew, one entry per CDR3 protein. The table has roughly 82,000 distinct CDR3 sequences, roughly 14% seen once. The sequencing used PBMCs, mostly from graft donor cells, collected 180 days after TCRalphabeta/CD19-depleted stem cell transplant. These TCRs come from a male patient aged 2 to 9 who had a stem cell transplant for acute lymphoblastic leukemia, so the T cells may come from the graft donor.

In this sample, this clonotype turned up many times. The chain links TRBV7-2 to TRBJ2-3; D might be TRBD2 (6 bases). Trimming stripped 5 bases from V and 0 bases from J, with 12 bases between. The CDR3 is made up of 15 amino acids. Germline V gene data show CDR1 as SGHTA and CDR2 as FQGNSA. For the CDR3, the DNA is TGTGCCAGCAGCGTTCGGCGGGGTAGCACAGATACGCAGTATTTT. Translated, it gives CASSVRRGSTDTQYF.

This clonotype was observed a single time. DNA of the CDR3: TGCGCCAGCAGCCCCGGTCCGGGAGGGGGATACAATCAGCCCCAGCATTTT. This gives the protein CASSPGPGGGYNQPQHF. V gene TRBV4-3 combines with J gene TRBJ1-5, with D perhaps TRBD1 (6 bases). Germline V gives CDR1 LGHNA, CDR2 YSLEER. The germline V and J ends were trimmed by 4 bases and 3 bases, with 19 bases remaining between them. The CDR3 runs 17 residues.

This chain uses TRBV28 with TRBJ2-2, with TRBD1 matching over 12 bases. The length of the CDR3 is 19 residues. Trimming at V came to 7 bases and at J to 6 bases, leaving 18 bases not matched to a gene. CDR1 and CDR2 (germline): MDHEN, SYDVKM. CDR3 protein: CASTLYGPGQGAIAGELFF. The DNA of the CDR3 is TGTGCCAGCACTCTCTACGGGCCGGGACAGGGGGCAATCGCCGGGGAGCTGTTTTTT. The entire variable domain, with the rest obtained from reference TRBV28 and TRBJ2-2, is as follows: DVKVTQSSRYLVKRTGEKVFLECVQDMDHENMFWYRQDPGLGLRLIYFSYDVKMKEKGDIPEGYSVSREKKERFSLILESASTNQTSMYLCASTLYGPGQGAIAGELFFGEGSRLTVL.